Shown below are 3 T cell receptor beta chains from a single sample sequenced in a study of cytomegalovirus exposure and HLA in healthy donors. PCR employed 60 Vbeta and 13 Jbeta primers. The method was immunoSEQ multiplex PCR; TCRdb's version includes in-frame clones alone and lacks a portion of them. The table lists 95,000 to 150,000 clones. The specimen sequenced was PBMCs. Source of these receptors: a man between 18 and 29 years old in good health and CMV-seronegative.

CDR3 in DNA: TGTGCCAGCAGCCCGCGGACAGGGATGTGGGAGCAGTACTTC. Its protein is CASSPRTGMWEQYF. This chain uses TRBV9 with TRBJ2-7; 8 nucleotides line up with TRBD1. V lost 4 bases to trimming and J lost 7 bases; unmatched junction nucleotides: 10. The CDR3 runs 14 residues. Per germline, CDR1 SGDLS and CDR2 YYNGEE.

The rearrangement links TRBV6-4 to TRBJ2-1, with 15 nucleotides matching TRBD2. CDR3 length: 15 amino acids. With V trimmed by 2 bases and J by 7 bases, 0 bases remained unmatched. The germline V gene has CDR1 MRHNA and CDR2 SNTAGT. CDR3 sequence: CASSDGTSGGNEQFF. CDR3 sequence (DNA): TGTGCCAGCAGTGACGGGACTAGCGGGGGGAATGAGCAGTTCTTC.

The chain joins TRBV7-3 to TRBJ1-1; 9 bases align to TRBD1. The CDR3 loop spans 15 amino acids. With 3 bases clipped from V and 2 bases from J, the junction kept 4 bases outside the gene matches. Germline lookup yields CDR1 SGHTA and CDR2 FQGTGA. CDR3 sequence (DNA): TGTGCCAGCAGCTTCGGGGACAGGGTTAACACTGAAGCTTTCTTT. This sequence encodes CASSFGDRVNTEAFF.